This TCR beta chain came from a study of shared clonotypes between healthy human individuals. The sorted-subset replicate PCRs were given 150 to 250 ng DNA, which is 27,000 or so T cell genomes. Measured with immunoSEQ multiplex PCR; TCRdb has only the in-frame clones, and not every one. Counted here are 2,500,000 or so clones, less than 95% occurring once; the ten biggest clones make up more than 0.35%. In this sample, this clone turned up once. The CDR3 spans 16 residues. Germline V lookup: CDR1 SGDLS, CDR2 YYNGEE. V shed 3 bases and J shed 4 bases, with 17 bases lying between them. The chain has TRBV9 and TRBJ2-1; D ambiguous. This sequence originates from a man in his late teens or twenties in good health. Some clones in this sample may be carry-over from other donors' samples. Sequencing input: naive CD4+ T cells from PBMCs. Subset in this sample: CD45RA+ positively selected. CDR3 sequence (DNA): TGTGCCAGCAGCGGCTTGACTGGTGCAAATTACAATGAGCAGTTCTTC. Protein product: CASSGLTGANYNEQFF.